This T cell receptor (beta chain) was captured in a study of regulatory T cells in long-lasting Graves disease. CDR3 regions were amplified by Arm-PCR using iRepertoire HTBI primers to build TCR beta libraries. MiXCR, run by TCRdb on the multiplex PCR reads, gives a single entry per CDR3 protein. This table has roughly 700,000 distinct CDR3 sequences, 30% appearing once. V was pared by 4 bases and J by 6 bases, with 11 bases between. CDR3 length: 12 amino acids. Per germline, CDR1 SGDLS and CDR2 YYNGEE. Time point here: persistent/refractory GD, antithyroid drugs over 5 years with positive TRAb. Generation of the TCR library employed RNA extracted from PBMCs.

The receptor was derived from a female donor with Graves disease. Sequencing used peripheral blood mononuclear cells (PBMCs), obtained when the disease was refractory, from a patient treated with antithyroid drugs. The chain links TRBV9 to TRBJ2-7; D uncertain. CDR3 loop: CASSPRGREQYF. For the CDR3, the DNA is TGTGCCAGCAGCCCCCGTGGACGCGAGCAGTACTTC.